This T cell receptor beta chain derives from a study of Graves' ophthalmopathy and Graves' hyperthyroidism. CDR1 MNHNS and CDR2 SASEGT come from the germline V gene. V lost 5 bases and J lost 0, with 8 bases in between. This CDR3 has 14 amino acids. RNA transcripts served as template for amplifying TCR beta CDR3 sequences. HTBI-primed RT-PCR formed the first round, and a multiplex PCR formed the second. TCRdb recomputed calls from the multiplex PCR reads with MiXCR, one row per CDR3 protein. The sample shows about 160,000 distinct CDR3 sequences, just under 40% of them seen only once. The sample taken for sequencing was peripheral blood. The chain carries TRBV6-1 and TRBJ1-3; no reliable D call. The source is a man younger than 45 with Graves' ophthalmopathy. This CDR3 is CASSPTDSGNTIYF. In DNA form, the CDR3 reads TGTGCCAGCAGTCCGACTGACTCTGGAAACACCATATATTTT.